This T cell receptor beta chain was captured in a study of T cells in Graves' hyperthyroidism and ophthalmopathy. Study-level points and caveats: Median prediction lead before ophthalmopathy onset was 6.5 to 7 months with the model.

V gave up 8 bases and J gave up 8 bases, with 18 bases separating them. Per the germline V gene, CDR1 is MNHNS and CDR2 is SASEGT. CDR3 length equals 14 residues. This clonotype showed up just a few times. Its antigen is unidentified. RNA transcripts served as the template for amplifying TCR beta CDR3 regions. The study used the HTBI primer set for a first-round RT-PCR of the TCR CDR3. Using its own MiXCR run on the multiplex PCR reads, TCRdb lists one record per CDR3 protein. This table has about 600,000 distinct CDR3 sequences, about 16% appearing once. Source material for PBMCs was less than 12 ml fresh peripheral blood.

This clonotype was obtained from a woman aged 40 to 50 with Graves' ophthalmopathy. Sequences were obtained from blood. The chain links TRBV6-1 to TRBJ1-4, with D tentatively TRBD1 (5 bases). In DNA, the CDR3 is TGTGCCAGCGGGGAGATTTTGGGGGGAGAAAAACTGTTTTTT. Translating gives CASGEILGGEKLFF.